Given below is one T cell receptor (beta chain) in context. These data are taken from a study of blood T cell repertoires in COVID-19. Study-level information: Researchers got acute and convalescent COVID-19 samples from the United States, Italy and Spain.

Produced via immunoSEQ multiplex PCR; TCRdb's table is partial and in-frame only. The table lists approximately 150,000 clones, roughly 85% of them singletons. Seattle patient enrollment occurred during active infection, with longitudinal follow-up thereafter. Sequenced material: peripheral blood. The clonotype originates from a woman in her forties or fifties with COVID-19, enrolled during active disease.

For the CDR3, the DNA is TGTGCCAGTACAATGACAGGGGGTAACAGGGAGACCCAGTACTTC. Translating gives CASTMTGGNRETQYF. The V and J genes are TRBV19 and TRBJ2-5; 9 bases fit TRBD1. The CDR3 has 15 amino acids. Germline-derived CDR1 and CDR2 are LNHDA and SQIVND (reference sequence). V shed 7 bases, J shed 5 bases, and the junction held 11 bases outside the gene matches. Using reference TRBV19 and TRBJ2-5 for the parts outside the CDR3, the full variable domain is DGGITQSPKYLFRKEGQNVTLSCEQNLNHDAMYWYRQDPGQGLRLIYYSQIVNDFQKGDIAEGYSVSREKKESFPLTVTSAQKNPTAFYLCASTMTGGNRETQYFGPGTRLLVL.